The clone carrying this T cell receptor (beta chain) appeared once. The data originate from a study of blood T cell repertoires in COVID-19. The wider study: Both acute and convalescent COVID-19 samples were obtained from the United States, Italy and Spain.

Repertoires were generated with immunoSEQ multiplex PCR, while TCRdb's copy carries only in-frame clones and drops some. Of 190,000 or so clones detected, about 90% appear once; the ten largest clones hold 0.7% to 0.95%. Sequenced input: peripheral blood. The sequence came from a woman in her seventies with acute or convalescent COVID-19.

In nucleotides, the CDR3 is TGTGCCAGCAGTCCCCAATTGGGACTAGCGGGGACCGCCGAGCAGTACTTC. This gives the protein CASSPQLGLAGTAEQYF. The chain joins TRBV28 to TRBJ2-7; 13 positions match TRBD2. Germline assignment: CDR1 MDHEN and CDR2 SYDVKM. The trim removed 5 bases at V and 6 bases at J, leaving 13 bases unmatched. CDR3 length equals 17 residues.